In its sample, the clone carrying this TCR beta chain was seen a few times. Its antigen is currently unknown. From the germline J gene comes the end of the CDR3, since the read stops 3 residues before it. This sample was taken from a study of T cell clonality in common variable immunodeficiency. TCRdb's table, derived via immunoSEQ multiplex PCR, lists solely in-frame clones and lacks some. Recorded here are about 19,000 clones, none singletons. Points from the study as a whole: Fewer deletions and N-nucleotide insertions were reportedly seen in common variable immunodeficiency TCR beta sequences.

Germline V CDR1 and CDR2: SGHTA, FQGNSA. The CDR3 consists of 15 residues. The germline V and J ends were trimmed by 3 bases and 6 bases, with 14 bases remaining between them. CVID meant reduced serum IgG, IgA and/or IgM plus specific antibody deficiency. The CVID group had fewer than 19 females and approximately 30 males, mean age approximately 40. Both groups were predominantly of Caucasian heritage. This sequence joins TRBV7-2 and TRBJ1-4; weak D call: TRBD1 (6 bases). This sequence originates from a human donor with common variable immunodeficiency. The sample consisted of peripheral blood mononuclear cells. The CDR3 here is CASSFSGEWDEKLFF. The DNA read from the CDR3 is TGTGCCAGCAGCTTCTCAGGGGAGTGGGATGAAAAA. Full variable domain (rest looked up from reference TRBV7-2 and TRBJ1-4): GAGVSQSPSNKVTEKGKDVELRCDPISGHTALYWYRQSLGQGLEFLIYFQGNSAPDKSGLPSDRFSAERTGGSVSTLTIQRTQQEDSAVYLCASSFSGEWDEKLFFGSGTQLSVL.